This section outlines one T cell receptor (beta chain) sequence together with its context. The source of the sample is a study of post-analysis software for immune sequencing data. Built from TCR beta cDNA, the libraries had unique molecular identifiers in them. TCRdb analysed the PCR reads with MiXCR anew, one entry per CDR3 protein. The table shows under 900,000 distinct CDR3 sequences, with about 50% occurring only once. What was sequenced was blood. This receptor was obtained from a girl aged 10 to 17 with multiple sclerosis.

The CDR3 sequence: CASSLWVSWNSEQYF. In DNA, the CDR3 is TGTGCCAGCAGCTTGTGGGTTTCCTGGAACTCCGAGCAGTACTTC. The gene calls are TRBV5-6 and TRBJ2-7; no reliable D call. This CDR3 region has 15 residues. Germline-derived CDR1 and CDR2 are SGHDT and YYEEEE. V gave up 1 base and J gave up 6 bases, with 17 bases separating them. The whole variable domain, remainder taken from reference TRBV5-6 and TRBJ2-7, is DAGVTQSPTHLIKTRGQQVTLRCSPKSGHDTVSWYQQALGQGPQFIFQYYEEEERQRGNFPDRFSGHQFPNYSSELNVNALLLGDSALYLCASSLWVSWNSEQYFGPGTRLTVT.